A single sample is the source of the 7 T cell receptor beta chains below, sequenced in a study of T cell responses to AZD1222 COVID-19 vaccine. Method: immunoSEQ multiplex PCR; TCRdb's copy keeps in-frame clones and lacks some. The data contain about 97,000 clones, roughly 90% of them seen just once; the ten biggest clones take up about 2.5%. This material consisted of peripheral blood, taken on day 0 of AZD1222 vaccination. The receptors were gathered from an adult in good health.

V usage is TRBV19 and J usage is TRBJ1-5, with 8 bases lining up with TRBD1. The CDR3 sequence is 17 residues long. CDR1 is LNHDA, CDR2 SQIVND, per germline (reference sequence). J was trimmed by 2 bases and V by 5 bases; bases with no gene match: 11. CDR3 coding DNA: TGTGCCAGTAGTCCCGGACAGGGATTGAGTGGCAATCAGCCCCAGCATTTT. This gives the protein CASSPGQGLSGNQPQHF.

The chain recombines TRBV28 with TRBJ2-2, with TRBD1 matching over 7 bases. Germline V gene data show CDR1 as MDHEN and CDR2 as SYDVKM. The CDR3 extends over 15 amino acids. Trimming removed 5 bases from V and 4 bases from J; junction bases left unmatched: 7. CDR3 residues: CASSHHRGRTGELFF. CDR3 DNA sequence: TGTGCCAGCAGTCACCACAGGGGTCGCACCGGGGAGCTGTTTTTT.

This chain connects TRBV3-1 (or the pseudogene TRBV3-2) to TRBJ2-4; TRBD1 is a possible D gene (5 bases). Trimming took 0 bases from V and 6 from J, leaving 15 bases between them. Germline-derived CDR1 and CDR2 are LGHDT and YNNKEL (reference sequence). This CDR3 has 16 residues. The DNA for the CDR3 is TGTGCCAGCAGCCAAGATCTGAATTGGGGCGGAAACATTCAGTACTTC. Its translation is CASSQDLNWGGNIQYF.

In DNA, the CDR3 is TGTGCCTGGGCCGGACAGTTGCCTAACTATGGCTACACCTTC. Protein sequence: CAWAGQLPNYGYTF. The genes are TRBV30 and TRBJ1-2; D is possibly TRBD1 (6 bases). The CDR3 consists of 14 residues. The V gene's germline CDR1 is GTSNPN and CDR2 SVGIG (reference sequence). V lost 5 bases to trimming and J lost 0 bases, with 13 bases between them.

Here the CDR3 DNA reads TGCGCCAGCAGCCAAGATAGCCAGGGGAATCAGCCCCAGCATTTT. Translation gives CASSQDSQGNQPQHF. The chain combines TRBV4-1 with TRBJ1-5; the D gene is possibly TRBD1 (6 bases). V was trimmed by 0 bases and J by 4 bases, leaving 10 bases between them. CDR3 size: 15 residues. Germline V CDR1 and CDR2: MGHRA, YSYEKL.

The gene calls are TRBV29-1 and TRBJ1-5, with D maybe TRBD1 (6 bases). Trimming removed 4 bases at V and 1 base at J, with 17 bases between. The CDR3 is 16 residues long. Germline V gene lookup returns CDR1 SQVTM and CDR2 ANQGSEA. CDR3 amino acids: CSVGEGGAGSNQPQHF. The DNA of the CDR3 is TGCAGCGTTGGGGAAGGGGGAGCTGGAAGCAATCAGCCCCAGCATTTT.

V is TRBV30 and J is TRBJ1-6, with unresolved D. The CDR3 contains 13 residues. Germline CDR1 is GTSNPN and CDR2 is SVGIG (reference sequence). Trimming took off 3 bases at V and 7 bases at J, with 10 bases between the two ends. The CDR3 nucleotides read TGTGCCTGGAGGGGGAGTACGAATTCACCCCTCCACTTT. Encoded protein: CAWRGSTNSPLHF.